One sample yielded the 2 T cell receptor beta chains listed below, sequenced in a study of blood T cell repertoires in COVID-19. The data were produced by immunoSEQ multiplex PCR, yet TCRdb's version contains in-frame clones alone and is incomplete. Of fewer than 200,000 clones listed, approximately 86% are singletons. Sequenced material: peripheral blood. Source of these receptors: a woman older than 75 with COVID-19, enrolled during active disease.

The chain links TRBV4-1 to TRBJ2-5; 10 bases align to TRBD2. Looked up from germline, CDR1 is MGHRA and CDR2 is YSYEKL. Germline trimming cut 5 bases from V and 5 bases from J; bases unmatched to any gene: 5. The CDR3 extends over 14 amino acids. CDR3: CASSEREGRETQYF. In DNA form, the CDR3 reads TGCGCCAGCAGCGAGCGGGAGGGCCGGGAGACCCAGTACTTC.

V is TRBV12-3 or TRBV12-4 and J is TRBJ2-1, with TRBD2 matching over 10 bases. The CDR3 has 13 amino acids. The V segment lost 5 bases and the J segment 9 bases; nucleotides outside the gene matches: 4. The DNA of the CDR3 is TGTGCCAGCAGTCCCCGGACTAGCGGTGAGCAGTTCTTC. The encoded protein is CASSPRTSGEQFF.